This TCR beta chain was captured by sequencing in a study of T cells in localized non-small cell lung cancer. As concerns this clone: Its antigen is still unknown.

Method: immunoSEQ multiplex PCR; TCRdb's copy keeps in-frame clones and lacks some. The sample lists about 40,000 clones; about 86% were seen once. Findings and caveats of the study: Sequencing covered just one tumor region, so heterogeneity cannot be ruled out.

Per germline, CDR1 SNHLY and CDR2 FYNNEI. Germline trimming cut 2 bases from V and 7 bases from J; bases unmatched to any gene: 6. The CDR3 is made up of 15 amino acids. This receptor was taken from a man aged 35-69 years with stage I lung adenocarcinoma. The chain carries TRBV2 and TRBJ2-5, with 11 bases matching TRBD2. This material consisted of peripheral blood, taken before any cancer treatment. CDR3 DNA sequence: TGTGCCAGCAGTGAAACTAGCGGGGGTATGGGGACCCAGTACTTC. Translated, it gives CASSETSGGMGTQYF.